This T cell receptor (beta chain) was observed in a study of CXCR3-negative and CXCR3-positive naive CD8 T cells. Study background: Each library gave roughly 1.6 +/- 0.3 million of approximately 140 million TRB reads.

Whole-study results and caveats: CD5 surface expression was similar among naive subsets, and TCR strength was estimated by inference from TRB CDR3 properties. Similar TRBV-TRBJ gene usage was seen in naive CXCR3-negative and CXCR3-positive cells, but not in memory cells. Each naive subset displayed comparably high diversity, whereas memory CD8+ cells displayed much lower diversity.

From germline, CDR1 is MGHRA and CDR2 YSYEKL. The CDR3 is 15 amino acids. Libraries were UMI-labeled 5' RACE TRB cDNA. No DNA is given; TCRdb re-called the 5' RACE reads and lists each CDR3 protein once. The sample's table shows over 35,000 distinct CDR3 sequences. Turning to this clonotype: Its antigen is unknown.

The TCR originated in a human donor in good health. Some clones in this sample may be carry-over from other donors' samples. The chain is built from TRBV4-1 and TRBJ2-3. Specimen: memory CD8+ T cells from blood. CDR3 loop: CASSQDIALLDTQYF.